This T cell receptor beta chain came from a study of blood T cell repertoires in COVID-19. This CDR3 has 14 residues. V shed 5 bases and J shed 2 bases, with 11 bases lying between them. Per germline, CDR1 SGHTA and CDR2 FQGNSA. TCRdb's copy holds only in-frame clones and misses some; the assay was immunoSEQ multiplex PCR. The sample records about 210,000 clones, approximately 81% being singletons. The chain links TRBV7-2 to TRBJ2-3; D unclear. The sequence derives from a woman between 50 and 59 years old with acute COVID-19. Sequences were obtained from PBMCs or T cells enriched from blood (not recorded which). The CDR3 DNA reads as TGTGCCAGCAGCCTTTTGGGCACCACAGATACGCAGTATTTT. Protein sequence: CASSLLGTTDTQYF.